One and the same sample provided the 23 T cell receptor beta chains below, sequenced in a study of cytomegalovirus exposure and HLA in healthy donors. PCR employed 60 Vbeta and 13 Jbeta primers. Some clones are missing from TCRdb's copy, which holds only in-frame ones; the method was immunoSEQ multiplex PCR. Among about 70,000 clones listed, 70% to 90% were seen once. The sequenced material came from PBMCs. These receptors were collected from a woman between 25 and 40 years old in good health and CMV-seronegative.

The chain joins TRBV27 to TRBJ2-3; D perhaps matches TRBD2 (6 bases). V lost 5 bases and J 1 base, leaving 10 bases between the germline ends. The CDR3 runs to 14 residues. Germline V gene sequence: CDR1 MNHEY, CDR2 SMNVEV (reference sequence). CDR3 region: CASSTQRGTDTQYF. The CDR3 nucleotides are TGTGCCAGCAGTACACAGCGGGGCACAGATACGCAGTATTTT.

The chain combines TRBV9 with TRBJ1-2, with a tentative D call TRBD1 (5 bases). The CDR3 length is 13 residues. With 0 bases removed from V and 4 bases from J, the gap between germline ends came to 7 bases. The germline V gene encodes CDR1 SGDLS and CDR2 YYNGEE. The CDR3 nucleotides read TGTGCCAGCAGCGTAGAGGGGTCCTATGGCTACACCTTC. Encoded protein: CASSVEGSYGYTF.

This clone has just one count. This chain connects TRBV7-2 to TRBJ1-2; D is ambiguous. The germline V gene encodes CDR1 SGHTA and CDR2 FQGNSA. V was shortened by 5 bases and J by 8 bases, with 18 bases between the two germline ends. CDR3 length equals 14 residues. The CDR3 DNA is TGTGCCAGCAGCCACCTCGAGGTGGTAGGAGGCTACACCTTC. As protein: CASSHLEVVGGYTF. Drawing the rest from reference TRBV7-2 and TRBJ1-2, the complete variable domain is GAGVSQSPSNKVTEKGKDVELRCDPISGHTALYWYRQSLGQGLEFLIYFQGNSAPDKSGLPSDRFSAERTGGSVSTLTIQRTQQEDSAVYLCASSHLEVVGGYTFGSGTRLTVV.

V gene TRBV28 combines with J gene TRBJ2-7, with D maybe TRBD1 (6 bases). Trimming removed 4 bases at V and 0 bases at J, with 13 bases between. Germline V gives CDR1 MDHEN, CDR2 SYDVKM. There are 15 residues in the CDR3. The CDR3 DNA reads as TGTGCCAGCAGTTCCGGACAGCCCAGCTCCTACGAGCAGTACTTC. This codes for CASSSGQPSSYEQYF.

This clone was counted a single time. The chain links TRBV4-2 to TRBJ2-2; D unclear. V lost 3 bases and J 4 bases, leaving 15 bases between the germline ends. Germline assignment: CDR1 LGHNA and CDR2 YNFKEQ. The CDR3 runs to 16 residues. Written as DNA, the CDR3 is TGTGCCAGCAGCCACCAACGCGGCCACTCCACCGGGGAGCTGTTTTTT. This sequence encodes CASSHQRGHSTGELFF.

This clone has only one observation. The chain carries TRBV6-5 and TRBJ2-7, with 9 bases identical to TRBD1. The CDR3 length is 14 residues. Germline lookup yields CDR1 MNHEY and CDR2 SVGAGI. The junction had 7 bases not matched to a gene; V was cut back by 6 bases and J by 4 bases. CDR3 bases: TGTGCCAGCAGCTCCCGGGACAGGGTATACGAGCAGTACTTC. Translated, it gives CASSSRDRVYEQYF.

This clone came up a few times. The CDR3 region is CASSLTSTDTQYF. The DNA for the CDR3 is TGTGCCAGCAGTTTGACTAGCACAGATACGCAGTATTTT. V gene TRBV27 combines with J gene TRBJ2-3, with D unclear. V gave up 3 bases and J gave up 0 bases, with 4 bases separating them. This CDR3 has 13 amino acids. Germline CDR1 is MNHEY and CDR2 is SMNVEV (reference sequence).

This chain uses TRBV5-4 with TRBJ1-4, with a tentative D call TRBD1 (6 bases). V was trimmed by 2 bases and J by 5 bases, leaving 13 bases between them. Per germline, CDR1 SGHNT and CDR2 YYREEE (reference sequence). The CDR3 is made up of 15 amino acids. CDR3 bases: TGTGCCAGCAGCTTAGGGAACAGGGAGAATGAAAAACTGTTTTTT. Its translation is CASSLGNRENEKLFF. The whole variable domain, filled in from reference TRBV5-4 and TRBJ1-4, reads ETGVTQSPTHLIKTRGQQVTLRCSSQSGHNTVSWYQQALGQGPQFIFQYYREEENGRGNFPPRFSGLQFPNYSSELNVNALELDDSALYLCASSLGNRENEKLFFGSGTQLSVL.

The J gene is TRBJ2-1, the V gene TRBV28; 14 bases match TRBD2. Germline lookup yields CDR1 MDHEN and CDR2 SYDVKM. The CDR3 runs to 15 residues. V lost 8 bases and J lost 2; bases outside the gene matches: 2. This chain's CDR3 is CASGTSGSAYNEQFF. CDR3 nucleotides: TGTGCCAGCGGGACTAGCGGGAGTGCCTACAATGAGCAGTTCTTC.

CDR3 protein: CASSYSRVGEQFF. Written as DNA, the CDR3 is TGTGCCAGCAGTTACTCTCGAGTCGGTGAGCAGTTCTTC. V and J are TRBV6-5 and TRBJ2-1; D call uncertain. V lost 0 bases, J lost 9 bases, and 9 bases lay in between. Per germline, CDR1 MNHEY and CDR2 SVGAGI. This CDR3 is built from 13 residues.

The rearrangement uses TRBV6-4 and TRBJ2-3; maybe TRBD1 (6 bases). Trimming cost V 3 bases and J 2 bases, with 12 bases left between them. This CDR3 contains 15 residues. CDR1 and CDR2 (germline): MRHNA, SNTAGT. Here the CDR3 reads CASSESQGHTDTQYF. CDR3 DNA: TGTGCCAGCAGTGAAAGTCAGGGGCACACAGATACGCAGTATTTT.

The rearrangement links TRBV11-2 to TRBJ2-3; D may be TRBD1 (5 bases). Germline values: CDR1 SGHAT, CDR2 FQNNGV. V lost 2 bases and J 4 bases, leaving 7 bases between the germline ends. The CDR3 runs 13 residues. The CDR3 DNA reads TGTGCCAGCAGCTTAAGGGGCGCAGATACGCAGTATTTT. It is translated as CASSLRGADTQYF.

The chain's CDR3 is CASSLSSGTDTQYF. Written as DNA, the CDR3 is TGTGCCAGCAGTTTAAGTAGCGGCACAGATACGCAGTATTTT. The chain couples TRBV28 to TRBJ2-3, with D possibly matching TRBD2 (5 bases). Germline V lookup: CDR1 MDHEN, CDR2 SYDVKM. This CDR3 comprises 14 residues. Trimming pared 2 bases from V and 1 base from J, leaving 7 bases between.

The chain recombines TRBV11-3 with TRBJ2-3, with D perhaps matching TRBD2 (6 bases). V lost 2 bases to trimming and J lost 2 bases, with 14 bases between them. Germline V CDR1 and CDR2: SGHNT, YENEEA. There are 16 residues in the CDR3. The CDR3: CASSLFGSGDTDTQYF. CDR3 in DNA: TGTGCCAGCAGCTTATTCGGGTCGGGGGACACAGATACGCAGTATTTT. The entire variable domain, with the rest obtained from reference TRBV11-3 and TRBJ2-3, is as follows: EAGVVQSPRYKIIEKKQPVAFWCNPISGHNTLYWYLQNLGQGPELLIRYENEEAVDDSQLPKDRFSAERLKGVDSTLKIQPAELGDSAVYLCASSLFGSGDTDTQYFGPGTRLTVL.

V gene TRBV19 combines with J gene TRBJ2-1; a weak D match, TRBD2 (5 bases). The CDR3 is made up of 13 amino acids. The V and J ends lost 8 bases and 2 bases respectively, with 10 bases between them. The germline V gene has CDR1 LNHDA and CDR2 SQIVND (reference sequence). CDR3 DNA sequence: TGTGCCAGTGCGGACTTCCCCTACAATGAGCAGTTCTTC. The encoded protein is CASADFPYNEQFF.

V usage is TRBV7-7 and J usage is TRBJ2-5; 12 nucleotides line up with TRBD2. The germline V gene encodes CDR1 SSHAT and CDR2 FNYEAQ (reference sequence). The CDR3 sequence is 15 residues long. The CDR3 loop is CASDPLAGGKETQYF. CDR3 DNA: TGTGCTAGCGACCCTCTAGCGGGAGGGAAAGAGACCCAGTACTTC.

CDR3 nucleotides: TGTGCCAGCTCCCCAGAGGCGGGCGGCTACGAGCAGTACTTC. Translated: CASSPEAGGYEQYF. The V and J genes are TRBV18 and TRBJ2-7; tentatively, D is TRBD2 (5 bases). CDR1 KGHSH and CDR2 LQKENI come from the germline V gene. V was clipped by 6 bases and J by 3 bases, with 15 bases between them. The length of the CDR3 is 14 residues.

The CDR3 nucleotides read TGTGCCAGCTCACCAGACAGGGTCGTAGACACCGGGGAGCTGTTTTTT. Protein product: CASSPDRVVDTGELFF. The chain recombines TRBV18 with TRBJ2-2, with TRBD1 matching over 7 bases. The CDR3 extends over 16 amino acids. The trim removed 2 bases at V and 3 bases at J, leaving 6 bases unmatched. The germline gives CDR1 KGHSH, CDR2 LQKENI.

CDR3 sequence (DNA): TGTGCCAGCAGTGGACAGGGGAGCCAGTACTTC. As protein: CASSGQGSQYF. The chain employs TRBV6-1 and TRBJ2-7; 8 bases are a match to TRBD1. The V gene end was trimmed by 4 bases and the J gene end by 10 bases; junction bases not matched to a gene: 3. Germline V gene data show CDR1 as MNHNS and CDR2 as SASEGT. This CDR3 contains 11 residues.

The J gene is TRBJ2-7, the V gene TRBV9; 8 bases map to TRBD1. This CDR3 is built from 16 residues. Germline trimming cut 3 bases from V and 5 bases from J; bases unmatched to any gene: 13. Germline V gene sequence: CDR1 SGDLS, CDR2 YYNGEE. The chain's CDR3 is CASSEDRDLSLHEQYF. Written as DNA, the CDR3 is TGTGCCAGCAGCGAGGACAGGGATCTTTCACTGCACGAGCAGTACTTC. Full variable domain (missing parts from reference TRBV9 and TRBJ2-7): DSGVTQTPKHLITATGQRVTLRCSPRSGDLSVYWYQQSLDQGLQFLIQYYNGEERAKGNILERFSAQQFPDLHSELNLSSLELGDSALYFCASSEDRDLSLHEQYFGPGTRLTVT.

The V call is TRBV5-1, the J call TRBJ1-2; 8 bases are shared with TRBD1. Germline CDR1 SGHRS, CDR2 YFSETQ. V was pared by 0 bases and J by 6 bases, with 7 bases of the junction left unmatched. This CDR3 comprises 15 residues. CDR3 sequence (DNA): TGCGCCAGCAGCTTGGCTGAGACAGGGGTTCATGGCTACACCTTC. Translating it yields CASSLAETGVHGYTF.

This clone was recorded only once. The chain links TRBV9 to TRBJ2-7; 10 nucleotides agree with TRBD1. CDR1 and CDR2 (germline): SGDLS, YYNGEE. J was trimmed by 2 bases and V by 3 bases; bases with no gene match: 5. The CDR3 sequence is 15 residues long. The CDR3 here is CASSAGGQGTYEQYF. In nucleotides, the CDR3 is TGTGCCAGCAGCGCAGGGGGACAGGGGACCTACGAGCAGTACTTC.

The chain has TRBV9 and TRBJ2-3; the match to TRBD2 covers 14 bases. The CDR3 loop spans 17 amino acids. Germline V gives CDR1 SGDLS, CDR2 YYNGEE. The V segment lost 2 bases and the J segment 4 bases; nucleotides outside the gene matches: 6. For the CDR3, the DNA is TGTGCCAGCAGCGTGCGGGGACTAGCGGGAGACCCAGATACGCAGTATTTT. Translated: CASSVRGLAGDPDTQYF.